The T cell receptor (beta chain) described here comes from a study of blood T cells in healthy people across ages. Together with a sample-barcoded 5' primer, a J-beta primer mix was included in a second PCR lasting roughly 6 to 12 cycles. TCRdb recomputed calls from the 5' RACE reads with MiXCR, one row per CDR3 protein. The repertoire has approximately 1,000,000 distinct CDR3 sequences, 35% to 45% of them found once; the top ten carry around 13%. The V gene lost 5 bases and the J gene lost 2 bases, with 11 bases spanning the gap. Germline values: CDR1 MGHDK, CDR2 SYGVNS. The CDR3 length is 14 residues. Sample donors were healthy Caucasian individuals that came from Russia, aged roughly 6 to 95. Each donor had about 9.6 milliliters of peripheral blood drawn. Isolation per sample recovered at least 6 million PBMCs. There were at least 5.5 micrograms of total RNA extracted from every sample.

The chain employs TRBV25-1 and TRBJ2-3; maybe TRBD2 (5 bases). What was sequenced was blood. The receptor's source is a young man in good health. The CDR3 is CASSIAFPTDTQYF. DNA of the CDR3: TGTGCCAGCAGTATAGCGTTCCCCACAGATACGCAGTATTTT.